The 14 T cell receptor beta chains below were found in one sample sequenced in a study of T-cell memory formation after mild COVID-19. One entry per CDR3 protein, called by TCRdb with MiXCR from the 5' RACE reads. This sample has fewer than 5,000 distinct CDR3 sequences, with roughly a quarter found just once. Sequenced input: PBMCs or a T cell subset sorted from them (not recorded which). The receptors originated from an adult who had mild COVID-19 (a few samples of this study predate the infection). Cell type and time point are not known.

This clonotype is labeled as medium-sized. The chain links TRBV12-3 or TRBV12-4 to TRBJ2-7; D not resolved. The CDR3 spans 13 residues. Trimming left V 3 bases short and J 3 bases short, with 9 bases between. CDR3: CASSFKGGYEQYF. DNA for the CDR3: TGTGCCAGCAGTTTTAAGGGCGGCTACGAGCAGTACTTC.

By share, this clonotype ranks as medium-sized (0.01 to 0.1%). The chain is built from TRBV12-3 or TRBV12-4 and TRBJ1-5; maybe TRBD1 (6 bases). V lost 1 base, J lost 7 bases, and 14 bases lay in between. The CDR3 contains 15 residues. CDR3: CASSLDRQAGQPQHF. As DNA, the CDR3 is TGTGCCAGCAGTTTAGATCGACAGGCGGGACAGCCCCAGCATTTT.

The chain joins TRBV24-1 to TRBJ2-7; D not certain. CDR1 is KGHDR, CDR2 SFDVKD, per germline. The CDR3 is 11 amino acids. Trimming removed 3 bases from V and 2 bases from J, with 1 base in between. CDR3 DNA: TGTGCCACCAGTGATCCCTACGAGCAGTACTTC. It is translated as CATSDPYEQYF.

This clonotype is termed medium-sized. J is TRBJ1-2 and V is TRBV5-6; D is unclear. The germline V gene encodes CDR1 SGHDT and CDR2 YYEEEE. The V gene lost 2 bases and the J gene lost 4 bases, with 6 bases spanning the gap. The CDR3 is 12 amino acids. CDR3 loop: CASSFRRYGYTF. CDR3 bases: TGTGCCAGCAGCTTTCGCCGCTATGGCTACACCTTC.

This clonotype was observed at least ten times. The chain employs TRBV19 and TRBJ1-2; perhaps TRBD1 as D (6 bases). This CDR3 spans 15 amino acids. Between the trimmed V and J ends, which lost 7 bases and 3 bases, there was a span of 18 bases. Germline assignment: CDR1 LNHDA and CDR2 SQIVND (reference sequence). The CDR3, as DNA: TGTGCCAGTACTCCCAGGGGCCGCGGAGACTATGGCTACACCTTC. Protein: CASTPRGRGDYGYTF.

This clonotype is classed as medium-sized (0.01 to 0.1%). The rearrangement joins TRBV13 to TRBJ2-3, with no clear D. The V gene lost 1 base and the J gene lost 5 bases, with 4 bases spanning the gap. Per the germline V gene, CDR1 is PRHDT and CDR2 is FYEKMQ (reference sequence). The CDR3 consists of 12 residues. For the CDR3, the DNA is TGTGCCAGCAGCTTAGCTGGAGATACGCAGTATTTT. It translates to CASSLAGDTQYF.

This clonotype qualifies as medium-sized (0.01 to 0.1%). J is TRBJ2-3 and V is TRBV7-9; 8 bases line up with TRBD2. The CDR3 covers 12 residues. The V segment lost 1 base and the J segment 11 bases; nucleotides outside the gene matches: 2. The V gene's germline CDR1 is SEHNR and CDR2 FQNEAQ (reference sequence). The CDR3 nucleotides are TGTGCCAGCAGCTTAGGTCTAGCGGGGCAGTATTTT. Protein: CASSLGLAGQYF.

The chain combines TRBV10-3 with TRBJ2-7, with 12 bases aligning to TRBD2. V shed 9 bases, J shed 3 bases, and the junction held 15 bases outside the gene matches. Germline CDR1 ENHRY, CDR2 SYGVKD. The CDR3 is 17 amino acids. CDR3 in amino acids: CAIRTSGEGLLHYEQYF. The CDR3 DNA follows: TGTGCCATTAGGACTAGCGGGGAAGGTCTTCTCCACTACGAGCAGTACTTC.

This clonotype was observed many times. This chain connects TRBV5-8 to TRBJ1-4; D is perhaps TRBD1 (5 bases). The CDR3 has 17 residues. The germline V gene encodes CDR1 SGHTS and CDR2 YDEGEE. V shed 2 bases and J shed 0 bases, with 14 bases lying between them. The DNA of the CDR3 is TGTGCCAGCAGCTTCGACCCGGGGCTCGCAACTAATGAAAAACTGTTTTTT. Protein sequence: CASSFDPGLATNEKLFF.

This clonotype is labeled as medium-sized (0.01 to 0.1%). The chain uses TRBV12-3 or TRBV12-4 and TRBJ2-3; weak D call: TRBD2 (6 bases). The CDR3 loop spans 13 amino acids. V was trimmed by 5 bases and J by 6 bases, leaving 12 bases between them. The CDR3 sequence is CASSPPAGDTQYF. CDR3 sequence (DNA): TGTGCCAGCAGTCCCCCCGCGGGGGATACGCAGTATTTT.

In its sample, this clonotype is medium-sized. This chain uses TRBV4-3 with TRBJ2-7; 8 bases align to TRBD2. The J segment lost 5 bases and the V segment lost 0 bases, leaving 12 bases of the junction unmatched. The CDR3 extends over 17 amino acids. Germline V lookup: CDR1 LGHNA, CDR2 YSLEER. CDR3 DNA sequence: TGCGCCAGCAGCCAAGATATTGGCGGCGGGGGGAAGAACGAGCAGTACTTC. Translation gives CASSQDIGGGGKNEQYF.

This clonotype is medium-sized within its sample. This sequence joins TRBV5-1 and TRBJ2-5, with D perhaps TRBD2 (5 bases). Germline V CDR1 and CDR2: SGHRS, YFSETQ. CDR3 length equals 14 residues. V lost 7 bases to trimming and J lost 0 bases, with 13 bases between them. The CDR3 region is CASVPWGDQETQYF. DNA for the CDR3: TGCGCCAGCGTACCTTGGGGAGACCAAGAGACCCAGTACTTC.

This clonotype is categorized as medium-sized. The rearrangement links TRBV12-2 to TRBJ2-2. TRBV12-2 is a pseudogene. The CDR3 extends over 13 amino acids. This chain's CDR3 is CASRLRFGGELFF. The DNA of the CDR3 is TGTGCAAGTCGCTTAAGGTTCGGCGGGGAGCTGTTTTTT.

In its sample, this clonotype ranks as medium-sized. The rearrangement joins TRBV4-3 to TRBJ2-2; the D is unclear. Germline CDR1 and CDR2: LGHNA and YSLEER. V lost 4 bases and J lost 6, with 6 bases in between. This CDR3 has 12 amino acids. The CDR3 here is CASSLRPGELFF. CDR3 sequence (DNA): TGCGCCAGCAGCCTTCGTCCCGGGGAGCTGTTTTTT.